A selection of T cell receptor beta chains follows, all from one sample in a study of blood T cell repertoires in COVID-19. Profiling relied on immunoSEQ multiplex PCR, and the TCRdb table lists in-frame clones only, not all of them. The sample shows around 120,000 clones, about 87% of them seen only once. Sequenced: peripheral blood. Receptors were obtained from a woman between 65 and 79 years old with acute or convalescent COVID-19. Both conserved end residues are part of each CDR3. The order of the fields is D gene, J gene, V gene, clone size, CDR3 protein. A D gene is named only where the DNA matches it firmly. Size tells how often a clone was seen (once, few, many) or the class of an expanded clone, and some rows leave it out.

D gene: TRBD1
J gene: TRBJ2-2
V gene: TRBV18
clone size: once
CDR3 protein: CASSPVRQGAAGELFF

D gene: -
J gene: TRBJ2-7
V gene: TRBV27
clone size: -
CDR3 protein: CASSLSTGFSYEQYF

D gene: TRBD1
J gene: TRBJ1-1
V gene: TRBV5-1
clone size: -
CDR3 protein: CASSLQGTEAFF

D gene: -
J gene: TRBJ1-2
V gene: TRBV7-8
clone size: -
CDR3 protein: CASSLVRSGGYTF

D gene: -
J gene: TRBJ1-1
V gene: TRBV10-1
clone size: many
CDR3 protein: CASSPVHLNTEAFF

D gene: TRBD1
J gene: TRBJ2-2
V gene: TRBV6-5
clone size: -
CDR3 protein: CASSPQGALGELFF

D gene: TRBD2
J gene: TRBJ2-3
V gene: TRBV11-2
clone size: -
CDR3 protein: CASSRGLAGGPKDTQYF

D gene: -
J gene: TRBJ1-6
V gene: TRBV3-1/TRBV3-2
clone size: few
CDR3 protein: CASSQDWTDRSPLHF

D gene: TRBD1
J gene: TRBJ1-5
V gene: TRBV11-2
clone size: -
CDR3 protein: CASSLDRLGGGQHF

D gene: TRBD2
J gene: TRBJ2-5
V gene: TRBV10-3
clone size: -
CDR3 protein: CAISDGTSDQTQYF

D gene: TRBD1
J gene: TRBJ2-4
V gene: TRBV4-2
clone size: -
CDR3 protein: CASSPGTGGKNIQYF

D gene: TRBD1
J gene: TRBJ1-2
V gene: TRBV5-1
clone size: -
CDR3 protein: CASAGQGAYYGYTF

D gene: -
J gene: TRBJ1-2
V gene: TRBV12-5
clone size: -
CDR3 protein: CASGLGGWGYTF

D gene: TRBD1
J gene: TRBJ1-1
V gene: TRBV2
clone size: -
CDR3 protein: CAGAGTGYTEAFF

D gene: -
J gene: TRBJ2-7
V gene: TRBV7-3
clone size: -
CDR3 protein: CASSPDSGSDEQYF